One and the same sample provided the 18 T cell receptor beta chains below, sequenced in a study of T-cell memory formation after mild COVID-19. TCRdb reprocessed the 5' RACE reads with MiXCR, giving one entry per CDR3 protein. The sample contains under 300,000 distinct CDR3 sequences, roughly 8.2% of which appear only once. The sequencing input was PBMCs or a T cell subset sorted from them (not recorded which). Receptors originate from a man aged 18 to 35 who had mild COVID-19 (a few samples of this study predate the infection). Cell type and time point are not known.

In this sample, this clonotype turned up a few times. The rearrangement joins TRBV29-1 to TRBJ1-1; 7 positions agree with TRBD1. CDR1 is SQVTM, CDR2 ANQGSEA, per germline. V trimming: 7 bases; J trimming: 0 bases; junction bases outside the gene matches: 11. There are 15 residues in the CDR3. CDR3 coding DNA: TGCAGCGCGAGACAGGGTTGGGGCATGAACACTGAAGCTTTCTTT. Translated: CSARQGWGMNTEAFF.

The chain has TRBV5-4 and TRBJ2-3; TRBD2 aligns across 8 bases. V shed 0 bases and J 3 bases; nucleotides not matched to a gene: 3. Germline values: CDR1 SGHNT, CDR2 YYREEE (reference sequence). The CDR3 runs to 15 residues. Written as DNA, the CDR3 is TGTGCCAGCAGCTTGGCCGAGCGGGGGACAGATACGCAGTATTTT. Translated: CASSLAERGTDTQYF.

This chain uses TRBV2 with TRBJ2-2; the match to TRBD2 covers 12 bases. This CDR3 is built from 16 residues. The germline V gene has CDR1 SNHLY and CDR2 FYNNEI. The V gene end was trimmed by 6 bases and the J gene end by 0 bases; junction bases not matched to a gene: 2. The DNA of the CDR3 is TGTGCCAGCAGACTAGCGGGAGGAGCGAACACCGGGGAGCTGTTTTTT. Translated, it gives CASRLAGGANTGELFF. The whole variable domain, filled in from reference TRBV2 and TRBJ2-2, reads EPEVTQTPSHQVTQMGQEVILRCVPISNHLYFYWYRQILGQKVEFLVSFYNNEISEKSEIFDDQFSVERPDGSNFTLKIRSTKLEDSAMYFCASRLAGGANTGELFFGEGSRLTVL.

In its sample, this clonotype was seen many times. J is TRBJ1-5 and V is TRBV12-3 or TRBV12-4, with unresolved D. The CDR3 totals 13 residues. With 8 bases removed from V and 2 bases from J, the gap between germline ends came to 10 bases. CDR3 in amino acids: CASAGSGNQPQHF. In DNA, the CDR3 is TGTGCCAGCGCGGGGAGCGGCAATCAGCCCCAGCATTTT.

The V and J genes are TRBV9 and TRBJ1-1; D is uncertain. CDR3 length: 15 amino acids. The germline CDR1 and CDR2 sequences are SGDLS and YYNGEE. Trimming pared 0 bases from V and 5 bases from J, leaving 14 bases between. The CDR3 sequence is CASSVDPLTGTEAFF. CDR3 nucleotides: TGTGCCAGCAGCGTAGACCCTTTGACTGGTACTGAAGCTTTCTTT.

This clonotype was detected ten times or more. The chain joins TRBV12-3 or TRBV12-4 to TRBJ2-1; D is undetermined. The CDR3 has 12 amino acids. V dropped 1 base and J dropped 10 bases, with 8 bases sitting between them. CDR3 amino acids: CASSLGALEQFF. The CDR3 DNA follows: TGTGCCAGCAGTTTAGGTGCCTTAGAGCAGTTCTTC.

The chain couples TRBV11-2 to TRBJ2-2; no firm D call. Per germline, CDR1 SGHAT and CDR2 FQNNGV. Deletions cut 0 bases from V and 3 bases from J, with 5 bases between. This CDR3 contains 14 residues. The CDR3 reads CASSLDPYTGELFF. CDR3 nucleotide sequence: TGTGCCAGCAGCTTAGATCCGTACACCGGGGAGCTGTTTTTT.

This clonotype has only a few counts. The J gene is TRBJ2-6, the V gene TRBV12-3 or TRBV12-4; the D is unclear. This CDR3 comprises 16 residues. V was clipped by 7 bases and J by 0 bases, with 13 bases between them. The DNA for the CDR3 is TGTGCCAGCAATCTGGACGGTAACTCTGGGGCCAACGTCCTGACTTTC. Residues: CASNLDGNSGANVLTF.

J is TRBJ1-1 and V is TRBV5-1; D unresolved. V gave up 0 bases and J gave up 10 bases, with 10 bases separating them. The germline V gene has CDR1 SGHRS and CDR2 YFSETQ. The CDR3 covers 12 residues. The CDR3 region is CASSLEGQLAFF. DNA for the CDR3: TGCGCCAGCAGCTTGGAAGGGCAGCTAGCTTTCTTT.

This clonotype was seen ten or more times. V is TRBV5-1 and J is TRBJ2-7; 14 bases match TRBD2. V dropped 4 bases and J dropped 3; count of bases not matched to a gene: 6. Looked up from germline, CDR1 is SGHRS and CDR2 is YFSETQ. The CDR3 extends over 16 amino acids. CDR3 sequence: CASSPGGTSGGYEQYF. CDR3 DNA: TGCGCCAGCAGCCCCGGAGGGACTAGCGGGGGCTACGAGCAGTACTTC. Drawing the rest from reference TRBV5-1 and TRBJ2-7, the complete variable domain is KAGVTQTPRYLIKTRGQQVTLSCSPISGHRSVSWYQQTPGQGLQFLFEYFSETQRNKGNFPGRFSGRQFSNSRSEMNVSTLELGDSALYLCASSPGGTSGGYEQYFGPGTRLTVT.

This clonotype was observed a few times. The gene calls are TRBV6-5 and TRBJ2-1; maybe TRBD2 (6 bases). CDR1 is MNHEY and CDR2 is SVGAGI in the germline V gene. Trimming removed 2 bases at V and 5 bases at J, with 13 bases between. The CDR3 is made up of 15 amino acids. In DNA form, the CDR3 reads TGTGCCAGCAGTTACCCCCGCGGGGATCACAATGAGCAGTTCTTC. Translation: CASSYPRGDHNEQFF.

This clonotype has more than one count but fewer than ten. This chain joins TRBV7-2 and TRBJ2-5; D might be TRBD1 or TRBD2, each matching 5 bases. Deletions cut 3 bases from V and 4 bases from J, with 9 bases between. CDR1 SGHTA and CDR2 FQGNSA come from the germline V gene. This CDR3 spans 13 amino acids. The DNA for the CDR3 is TGTGCCAGCAGCTTCTCCGGGACAGAGACCCAGTACTTC. It codes for CASSFSGTETQYF.

This clonotype came up many times. The chain is built from TRBV7-2 and TRBJ1-2; D unclear. Germline lookup yields CDR1 SGHTA and CDR2 FQGNSA. With 3 bases removed from V and 2 bases from J, the gap between germline ends came to 7 bases. This CDR3 contains 13 residues. The CDR3 protein is CASSLDGNYGYTF. In DNA form, the CDR3 reads TGTGCCAGCAGCTTGGACGGCAACTATGGCTACACCTTC.

The chain joins TRBV7-2 to TRBJ2-7; D assignment may be TRBD1 or TRBD2 (5 bases each). The CDR3 extends over 15 amino acids. Germline V lookup: CDR1 SGHTA, CDR2 FQGNSA. V lost 2 bases to trimming and J lost 2 bases, with 13 bases between them. The chain's CDR3 is CASSLRRGPTYEQYV. CDR3 DNA sequence: TGTGCCAGCAGCTTACGAAGGGGACCGACCTACGAGCAGTACGTC.

This clonotype appeared many times. This rearrangement joins TRBV5-1 to TRBJ2-2; D is ambiguous. V was cut by 4 bases and J by 5 bases, with 15 bases left in between. The CDR3 covers 15 residues. Germline CDR1 SGHRS, CDR2 YFSETQ. The CDR3 bases are TGCGCCAGCAGCCCGAATACGAGGATTACCGGGGAGCTGTTTTTT. The encoded protein is CASSPNTRITGELFF.

This rearrangement joins TRBV18 to TRBJ2-2, with 9 bases lining up with TRBD1. The CDR3 length is 15 residues. J gave up 7 bases and V 6 bases, and 9 bases lay outside the gene matches. Germline V gene sequence: CDR1 KGHSH, CDR2 LQKENI. CDR3: CASSPTGGYGGELFF. CDR3 sequence (DNA): TGTGCCAGCTCGCCTACAGGGGGCTACGGCGGGGAGCTGTTTTTT.

J is TRBJ1-3 and V is TRBV12-3 or TRBV12-4; D not certain. V was clipped by 7 bases and J by 0 bases, with 10 bases between them. CDR3 length equals 14 residues. CDR3 region: CASTVSYSGNTIYF. CDR3 in DNA: TGTGCCAGCACCGTATCCTACTCTGGAAACACCATATATTTT.

The table lists this clonotype with a few counts. The rearrangement links TRBV6-6 to TRBJ2-3, with 9 nucleotides matching TRBD2. Germline trimming cut 11 bases from V and 0 bases from J; bases unmatched to any gene: 9. There are 15 residues in the CDR3. Germline assignment: CDR1 MNHNY and CDR2 SVGAGI (reference sequence). This chain's CDR3 is CAGGAGGDSTDTQYF. CDR3 coding DNA: TGTGCCGGAGGAGCGGGGGGCGACAGCACAGATACGCAGTATTTT.